This T cell receptor (beta chain) was captured in a study of identical twins. TCRdb reprocessed the 5' RACE reads via MiXCR and lists one record per CDR3 protein. The sample yields hundreds of thousands of distinct CDR3 sequences, roughly 20% seen once. V gave up 1 base and J gave up 0 bases; unmatched junction bases: 2. Germline CDR1 is SQVTM and CDR2 is ANQGSEA. The length of the CDR3 is 14 residues. These data are also associated with another study on T cells expressing NK-cell markers. That work states: TCR beta repertoires came from sorted CD3+CD56+NKG2C+, CD3+CD56+NKG2C- and CD3+CD56-NKG2C+ T cells.

Sequencing was done on a sample of PBMCs. The genes are TRBV29-1 and TRBJ2-7, with 8 nucleotides matching TRBD2. The origin of this receptor is a woman between 18 and 29 years old in good health. The CDR3 sequence: CSVEVAGPSYEQYF. CDR3 coding DNA: TGCAGCGTTGAAGTAGCGGGGCCCTCCTACGAGCAGTACTTC.